A single sample gave rise to the 25 T cell receptor beta chains below, sequenced in a study of cytomegalovirus exposure and HLA in healthy donors. The PCR ran on 60 Vbeta and 13 Jbeta primers. This table comes from immunoSEQ multiplex PCR, and its TCRdb copy is limited to in-frame clones, with some not included. The repertoire consists of some 90,000 clones, with approximately 83% occurring once and the leading ten covering roughly 3%. Sequenced: PBMCs. The receptors were sampled from a middle-aged man in good health and CMV-seronegative.

This chain uses TRBV6-6 with TRBJ2-5; TRBD2 matches at 11 bases. Germline CDR1 is MNHNY and CDR2 is SVGAGI (reference sequence). The J segment lost 5 bases and the V segment lost 6 bases, leaving 11 bases of the junction unmatched. This CDR3 spans 16 amino acids. CDR3 nucleotides: TGTGCCAGCAGACCCCCTACTAGCGGGGGAGGGGAGACCCAGTACTTC. Residues: CASRPPTSGGGETQYF.

This sequence joins TRBV7-9 and TRBJ1-3; maybe TRBD1 (6 bases). This CDR3 contains 18 residues. The V end lost 5 bases, the J end lost 2 bases, and 22 bases lay between the germline ends. Germline CDR1 and CDR2: SEHNR and FQNEAQ (reference sequence). CDR3 nucleotide sequence: TGTGCCAGCAGCCCCCGCCCCGGGCGGGGGGCGCCTGGAAACACCATATATTTT. Translated: CASSPRPGRGAPGNTIYF. Full variable domain (outside the CDR3, taken from reference TRBV7-9 and TRBJ1-3): DTGVSQNPRHKITKRGQNVTFRCDPISEHNRLYWYRQTLGQGPEFLTYFQNEAQLEKSRLLSDRFSAERPKGSFSTLEIQRTEQGDSAMYLCASSPRPGRGAPGNTIYFGEGSWLTVV.

This clone was counted a few times. The junction departs from the called germline gene at one end, perhaps through a read error. V and J are TRBV6-1 and TRBJ1-4; D is undetermined. The CDR3 contains 16 residues. The germline CDR1 and CDR2 sequences are MNHNS and SASEGT. The CDR3 protein is CASNEFGPGDGEKLFF. The CDR3 DNA reads as TGTGCCAGCAATGAATTCGGCCCCGGGGATGGCGAAAAACTGTTTTTT.

The chain has TRBV18 and TRBJ2-3; possible D gene TRBD1, 5 bases. The CDR3 spans 16 residues. Per the germline V gene, CDR1 is KGHSH and CDR2 is LQKENI. V was cut by 4 bases and J by 2 bases, with 16 bases left in between. The CDR3 sequence is CASSQQGPLYTDTQYF. DNA for the CDR3: TGTGCCAGCTCACAGCAGGGTCCCCTCTACACAGATACGCAGTATTTT. The whole variable domain, remainder taken from reference TRBV18 and TRBJ2-3, is NAGVMQNPRHLVRRRGQEARLRCSPMKGHSHVYWYRQLPEEGLKFMVYLQKENIIDESGMPKERFSAEFPKEGPSILRIQQVVRGDSAAYFCASSQQGPLYTDTQYFGPGTRLTVL.

The chain joins TRBV30 to TRBJ1-6; TRBD1 might be the D (6 bases). Trimming took off 3 bases at V and 5 bases at J, with 17 bases between the two ends. CDR3 length equals 16 residues. CDR1 and CDR2 (germline): GTSNPN, SVGIG (reference sequence). CDR3 region: CAWSISTRGDNSPLHF. The CDR3 DNA follows: TGTGCCTGGAGCATATCAACCAGGGGAGATAATTCACCCCTCCACTTT.

J is TRBJ2-3 and V is TRBV10-3, with TRBD2 matching over 14 bases. This CDR3 contains 16 residues. Unmatched junction bases numbered 9, after V lost 8 bases and J lost 5 bases. CDR1 and CDR2 from the germline V gene are ENHRY and SYGVKD. The CDR3 is CAIGLTSGGAGDTQYF. CDR3 nucleotides: TGTGCCATCGGGTTGACTAGCGGGGGGGCGGGAGATACGCAGTATTTT.

The chain is built from TRBV7-6 and TRBJ2-3; 8 nucleotides match TRBD2. The CDR3 totals 18 residues. From germline, CDR1 is SGHVS and CDR2 FNYEAQ. Losses at the gene ends were 6 bases for V and 2 bases for J; bases not matched to a gene: 16. CDR3 nucleotides: TGTGCCAGCAGACCCCCTAACAATCAAGCGGGGGTCACAGATACGCAGTATTTT. As protein: CASRPPNNQAGVTDTQYF. The complete variable domain, with remaining parts taken from reference TRBV7-6 and TRBJ2-3, reads GAGVSQSPRYKVTKRGQDVALRCDPISGHVSLYWYRQALGQGPEFLTYFNYEAQQDKSGLPNDRFSAERPEGSISTLTIQRTEQRDSAMYRCASRPPNNQAGVTDTQYFGPGTRLTVL.

This rearrangement joins TRBV7-2 to TRBJ1-4; a possible D gene is TRBD1 (5 bases). Germline V gene data show CDR1 as SGHTA and CDR2 as FQGNSA. CDR3 size: 18 residues. V was trimmed by 2 bases and J by 4 bases, leaving 20 bases between them. The CDR3 protein is CASSLTGRRRGFNEKLFF. CDR3 sequence (DNA): TGTGCCAGCAGCTTAACAGGACGCCGGAGAGGATTTAATGAAAAACTGTTTTTT.

The chain joins TRBV2 to TRBJ2-1, with 14 bases lining up with TRBD2. In germline, CDR1 is SNHLY, CDR2 FYNNEI. V shed 6 bases and J 8 bases; nucleotides not matched to a gene: 6. The CDR3 has 15 residues. The chain's CDR3 is CASRNLGLAGDEQFF. As DNA, the CDR3 is TGTGCCAGCAGGAACTTGGGACTAGCGGGGGATGAGCAGTTCTTC.

This sequence joins TRBV10-3 and TRBJ2-3, with 9 nucleotides matching TRBD2. V lost 3 bases to trimming and J lost 3 bases; unmatched junction nucleotides: 4. The CDR3 is 15 residues long. Per germline, CDR1 ENHRY and CDR2 SYGVKD. The CDR3 is CAISDVAGVTDTQYF. CDR3 in DNA: TGTGCCATCAGTGATGTAGCGGGGGTTACAGATACGCAGTATTTT.

The chain couples TRBV5-1 to TRBJ2-5; TRBD2 matches 7 bases. The CDR3 runs 16 residues. Unmatched junction bases numbered 10, after V lost 0 bases and J lost 5 bases. Germline V CDR1 and CDR2: SGHRS, YFSETQ. CDR3 amino acids: CASSLVGGRVSETQYF. The CDR3 region has the DNA TGCGCCAGCAGCTTGGTGGGAGGGAGGGTGTCGGAGACCCAGTACTTC.

V and J are TRBV27 and TRBJ2-3; 10 nucleotides align to TRBD1. With V trimmed by 5 bases and J by 4 bases, 9 bases remained unmatched. Germline assignment: CDR1 MNHEY and CDR2 SMNVEV (reference sequence). This CDR3 is 16 amino acids long. The CDR3 here is CASSPQGTGASDTQYF. In DNA, the CDR3 is TGTGCCAGCAGTCCGCAGGGGACAGGGGCCTCAGATACGCAGTATTTT.

The gene calls are TRBV4-1 and TRBJ1-5; 7 bases are a match to TRBD1. The CDR3 is 14 residues long. The germline V gene encodes CDR1 MGHRA and CDR2 YSYEKL. With V trimmed by 0 bases and J by 11 bases, 7 bases remained unmatched. CDR3: CASSQDRDSGSQHF. The CDR3, as DNA: TGCGCCAGCAGCCAAGACCGGGACAGTGGGTCCCAGCATTTT.

The chain employs TRBV19 and TRBJ1-1; D is perhaps TRBD1 (5 bases). The CDR3 contains 15 residues. V dropped 1 base and J dropped 0 bases, with 9 bases sitting between them. The germline CDR1 and CDR2 sequences are LNHDA and SQIVND (reference sequence). The CDR3 protein is CASSIGAGLNTEAFF. CDR3 nucleotide sequence: TGTGCCAGTAGTATAGGCGCAGGGCTGAACACTGAAGCTTTCTTT.

The V and J genes are TRBV29-1 and TRBJ1-1; 11 nucleotides match TRBD1. The trim removed 6 bases at V and 3 bases at J, leaving 6 bases unmatched. The CDR3 consists of 14 residues. Per germline, CDR1 SQVTM and CDR2 ANQGSEA. The CDR3 nucleotides read TGCAGCGTGGACAGGGGGCGCGGGGACACTGAAGCTTTCTTT. The encoded protein is CSVDRGRGDTEAFF.

This clone was observed once. Other nucleotide sequences from this sample produce the same CDR3. The chain couples TRBV7-9 to TRBJ1-1; D perhaps matches TRBD1 (5 bases). V was cut by 1 base and J by 1 base, with 7 bases left in between. CDR3 size: 14 residues. Germline V gene lookup returns CDR1 SEHNR and CDR2 FQNEAQ (reference sequence). CDR3 loop: CASSLGGANTEAFF. The CDR3 coding sequence is TGTGCCAGCAGCTTAGGGGGCGCGAACACTGAAGCTTTCTTT.

Here the CDR3 DNA reads TGTGCCAGCACCCAAACGGGGGGGTACACAGATACGCAGTATTTT. Translating it yields CASTQTGGYTDTQYF. The chain uses TRBV5-4 and TRBJ2-3; TRBD2 matches 8 bases. Germline V gene data show CDR1 as SGHNT and CDR2 as YYREEE (reference sequence). This CDR3 region has 15 residues. J gave up 2 bases and V 6 bases, and 8 bases lay outside the gene matches. The variable domain in full, completed from reference TRBV5-4 and TRBJ2-3, reads ETGVTQSPTHLIKTRGQQVTLRCSSQSGHNTVSWYQQALGQGPQFIFQYYREEENGRGNFPPRFSGLQFPNYSSELNVNALELDDSALYLCASTQTGGYTDTQYFGPGTRLTVL.

The rearrangement joins TRBV30 to TRBJ1-1; tentatively, D is TRBD1 (6 bases). The CDR3 extends over 12 amino acids. Trimming shortened V by 3 bases and J by 4 bases, and 9 bases separated the two germline ends. Germline V gene lookup returns CDR1 GTSNPN and CDR2 SVGIG (reference sequence). In DNA form, the CDR3 reads TGTGCCTGGAGCCGGGGGGCCACTGAAGCTTTCTTT. Its translation is CAWSRGATEAFF.

The chain couples TRBV5-3 to TRBJ1-5; 7 positions agree with TRBD1. TRBV5-3 is labeled an ORF, and its function is uncertain. The CDR3 runs to 16 residues. V lost 6 bases and J lost 5; bases outside the gene matches: 14. In DNA, the CDR3 is TGTGCCAGAACAAGGGGGCCCTCAAAGGGGCATCAGCCCCAGCATTTT. This gives the protein CARTRGPSKGHQPQHF.

This rearrangement joins TRBV6-6 to TRBJ1-5; a possible D gene is TRBD1 (6 bases). Germline V gene lookup returns CDR1 MNHNY and CDR2 SVGAGI (reference sequence). The CDR3 has 16 residues. Trimming removed 7 bases at V and 0 bases at J, with 16 bases between. The CDR3 protein is CASTPGHQYSNQPQHF. For the CDR3, the DNA is TGTGCCAGCACCCCGGGACATCAATATAGCAATCAGCCCCAGCATTTT.

This clone has only a few counts. The V and J genes are TRBV27 and TRBJ2-2; 11 nucleotides align to TRBD1. Germline assignment: CDR1 MNHEY and CDR2 SMNVEV (reference sequence). This CDR3 is built from 16 residues. V was clipped by 4 bases and J by 6 bases; unmatched bases: 7. CDR3: CASSSPPGQGAGELFF. CDR3 DNA: TGTGCCAGCAGTTCCCCACCGGGACAGGGGGCCGGGGAGCTGTTTTTT.

The chain recombines TRBV28 with TRBJ1-5, with unresolved D. The V and J ends lost 2 bases and 1 base respectively, with 12 bases between them. CDR3 length equals 16 residues. Per germline, CDR1 MDHEN and CDR2 SYDVKM. The CDR3 bases are TGTGCCAGCAGTTTAAGAGCCCTGAGGAGCAATCAGCCCCAGCATTTT. Amino acids: CASSLRALRSNQPQHF.

This chain joins TRBV6-5 and TRBJ1-1; D might be TRBD1 (6 bases). The CDR3 contains 16 residues. With 0 bases removed from V and 1 base from J, the gap between germline ends came to 12 bases. Germline lookup yields CDR1 MNHEY and CDR2 SVGAGI. CDR3 sequence: CASSYSAGEWNTEAFF. CDR3 sequence (DNA): TGTGCCAGCAGTTACTCAGCAGGGGAATGGAACACTGAAGCTTTCTTT.

This sequence joins TRBV4-3 and TRBJ2-3; 7 bases match TRBD2. This CDR3 region has 17 residues. Per germline, CDR1 LGHNA and CDR2 YSLEER. With V trimmed by 3 bases and J by 4 bases, 13 bases remained unmatched. CDR3 sequence (DNA): TGCGCCAGCAGCCATGAATATAGCGGGTGGTCGTCAGATACGCAGTATTTT. Its protein product is CASSHEYSGWSSDTQYF.

The J gene is TRBJ2-2, the V gene TRBV7-2; TRBD1 agrees at 7 bases. This CDR3 is 13 amino acids long. The V and J ends lost 5 bases and 4 bases, in that order; junction bases with no gene match: 1. Per germline, CDR1 SGHTA and CDR2 FQGNSA. CDR3 bases: TGTGCCAGCAGCCACAGGGGCACCGGGGAGCTGTTTTTT. It encodes CASSHRGTGELFF.